This T cell receptor beta chain is from a study of control samples from healthy donors and cancer patients. Generated by immunoSEQ multiplex PCR, the TCRdb table keeps only in-frame clones and is missing some. Of tens of thousands of clones listed, roughly 91% are singletons. Germline lookup yields CDR1 SGHTA and CDR2 FQGNSA. With 5 bases clipped from V and 2 bases from J, the junction kept 5 bases outside the gene matches. The CDR3 is 17 residues long. Sequences were obtained from blood. The chain recombines TRBV7-2 with TRBJ2-6, with 11 bases fitting TRBD1. The sequence came from a man aged 50 to 60 in good health. The CDR3: CASSKRDRGAGANVLTF. The CDR3 DNA follows: TGTGCCAGCAGCAAGCGGGACAGGGGGGCTGGGGCCAACGTCCTGACTTTC.